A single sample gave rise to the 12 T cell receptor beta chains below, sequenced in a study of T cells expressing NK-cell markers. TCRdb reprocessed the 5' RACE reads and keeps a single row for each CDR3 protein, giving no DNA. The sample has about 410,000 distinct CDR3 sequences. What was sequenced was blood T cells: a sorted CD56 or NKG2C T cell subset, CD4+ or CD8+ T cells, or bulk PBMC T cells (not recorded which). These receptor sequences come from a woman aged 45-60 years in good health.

This chain's CDR3 is CASSFTTSGSFHEQFF. The chain is built from TRBV6-2 or TRBV6-3 and TRBJ2-1; TCRdb's assignment of TRBD2 cannot be checked, as there is no DNA. The CDR3 runs to 16 residues. Germline CDR1 reads MNHEY; CDR2 reads SVGEGT.

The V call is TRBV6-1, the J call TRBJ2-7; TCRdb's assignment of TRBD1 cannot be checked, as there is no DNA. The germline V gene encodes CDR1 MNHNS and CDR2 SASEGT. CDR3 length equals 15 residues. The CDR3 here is CASSGMAWASYEQYF.

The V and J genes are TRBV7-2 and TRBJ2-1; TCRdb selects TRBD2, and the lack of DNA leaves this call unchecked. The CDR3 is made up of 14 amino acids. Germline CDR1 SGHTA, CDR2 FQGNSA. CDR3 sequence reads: CASSWLAGVNEQFF. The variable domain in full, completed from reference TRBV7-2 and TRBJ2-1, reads GAGVSQSPSNKVTEKGKDVELRCDPISGHTALYWYRQSLGQGLEFLIYFQGNSAPDKSGLPSDRFSAERTGGSVSTLTIQRTQQEDSAVYLCASSWLAGVNEQFFGPGTRLTVL.

The CDR3 sequence: CASSEFLGQPQHF. V usage is TRBV25-1 and J usage is TRBJ1-5. The CDR3 consists of 13 residues. The germline V gene has CDR1 MGHDK and CDR2 SYGVNS. Filled out from reference TRBV25-1 and TRBJ1-5, the complete variable domain reads EADIYQTPRYLVIGTGKKITLECSQTMGHDKMYWYQQDPGMELHLIHYSYGVNSTEKGDLSSESTVSRIRTEHFPLTLESARPSHTSQYLCASSEFLGQPQHFGDGTRLSIL.

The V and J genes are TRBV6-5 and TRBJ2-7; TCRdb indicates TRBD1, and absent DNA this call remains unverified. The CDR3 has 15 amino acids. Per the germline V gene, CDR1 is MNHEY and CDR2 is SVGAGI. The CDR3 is CASSPNRGYSYEQYF.

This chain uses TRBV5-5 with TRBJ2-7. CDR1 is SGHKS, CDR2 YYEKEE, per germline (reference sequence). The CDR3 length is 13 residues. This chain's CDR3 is CASSLIAAYEQYF. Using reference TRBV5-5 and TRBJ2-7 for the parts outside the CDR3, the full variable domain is DAGVTQSPTHLIKTRGQQVTLRCSPISGHKSVSWYQQVLGQGPQFIFQYYEKEERGRGNFPDRFSARQFPNYSSELNVNALLLGDSALYLCASSLIAAYEQYFGPGTRLTVT.

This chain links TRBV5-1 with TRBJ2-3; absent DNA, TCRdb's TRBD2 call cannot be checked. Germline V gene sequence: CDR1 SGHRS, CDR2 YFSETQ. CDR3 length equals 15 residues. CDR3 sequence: CASSWSLGNTDTQYF.

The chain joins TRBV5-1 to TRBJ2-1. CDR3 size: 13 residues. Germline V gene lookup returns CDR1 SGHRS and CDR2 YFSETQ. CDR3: CASSLDSYNEQFF.

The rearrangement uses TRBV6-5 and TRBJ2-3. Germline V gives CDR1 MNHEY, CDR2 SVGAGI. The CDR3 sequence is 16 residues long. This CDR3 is CASSYSMGWGTDTQYF.

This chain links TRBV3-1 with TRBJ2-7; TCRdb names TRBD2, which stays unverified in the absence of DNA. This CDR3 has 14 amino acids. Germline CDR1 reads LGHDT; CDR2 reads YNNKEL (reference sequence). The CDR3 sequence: CASSHWGTSFEQYF.

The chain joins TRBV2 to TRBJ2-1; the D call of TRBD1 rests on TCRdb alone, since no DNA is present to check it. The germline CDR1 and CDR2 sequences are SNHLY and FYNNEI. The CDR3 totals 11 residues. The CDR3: CASTRDNEQFF.

This chain's CDR3 is CASSLGTKTTEQFF. The chain recombines TRBV6-5 with TRBJ2-1; as DNA is missing, the TRBD2 call by TCRdb cannot be tested. This CDR3 is built from 14 residues. The germline gives CDR1 MNHEY, CDR2 SVGAGI.